The next 15 T cell receptor beta chains were all read from a single sample in a study of radiotherapy plus CTLA-4 blockade in lung cancer. TCRdb's copy holds only in-frame clones and misses some; the assay was immunoSEQ multiplex PCR. The sample has 95,000 to 150,000 clones; about nine tenths are singletons. The specimen comprised peripheral blood, sampled from a patient treated with radiotherapy plus ipilimumab. These receptors were taken from a human donor with non-small cell lung cancer that progressed on radiotherapy plus ipilimumab.

The CDR3 is CASSLNTGNTIYF. In DNA form, the CDR3 reads TGCGCCAGCAGCTTGAATACCGGAAACACCATATATTTT. The chain links TRBV5-1 to TRBJ1-3; D is undetermined. This CDR3 region has 13 residues. Trimming took off 1 base at V and 4 bases at J, with 6 bases between the two ends. The germline gives CDR1 SGHRS, CDR2 YFSETQ.

The V call is TRBV2, the J call TRBJ1-2; the D is unclear. The V gene's germline CDR1 is SNHLY and CDR2 FYNNEI. The V end lost 3 bases, the J end lost 2 bases, and 10 bases lay between the germline ends. There are 14 residues in the CDR3. CDR3 region: CASSERRLNYGYTF. CDR3 DNA sequence: TGTGCCAGCAGTGAGAGGCGATTGAACTATGGCTACACCTTC.

V is TRBV9 and J is TRBJ1-2, with TRBD1 identical over 12 bases. From germline, CDR1 is SGDLS and CDR2 YYNGEE. J lost 4 bases, V lost 6 bases, and 7 bases had no gene match. CDR3 length: 15 amino acids. In DNA, the CDR3 is TGTGCCAGCACCGCTGGGACAGGGGGCGTCTATGGCTACACCTTC. Encoded protein: CASTAGTGGVYGYTF. Full variable domain (outside the CDR3, taken from reference TRBV9 and TRBJ1-2): DSGVTQTPKHLITATGQRVTLRCSPRSGDLSVYWYQQSLDQGLQFLIQYYNGEERAKGNILERFSAQQFPDLHSELNLSSLELGDSALYFCASTAGTGGVYGYTFGSGTRLTVV.

The gene calls are TRBV19 and TRBJ1-5, with D perhaps TRBD1 (5 bases). V was trimmed by 6 bases and J by 3 bases, leaving 9 bases between them. The germline V gene encodes CDR1 LNHDA and CDR2 SQIVND (reference sequence). The CDR3 totals 13 residues. As DNA, the CDR3 is TGTGCCAGTAGCCTGACAGACAATCAGCCCCAGCATTTT. Its translation: CASSLTDNQPQHF. The variable domain in full, completed from reference TRBV19 and TRBJ1-5, reads DGGITQSPKYLFRKEGQNVTLSCEQNLNHDAMYWYRQDPGQGLRLIYYSQIVNDFQKGDIAEGYSVSREKKESFPLTVTSAQKNPTAFYLCASSLTDNQPQHFGDGTRLSIL.

The V call is TRBV5-1, the J call TRBJ2-5; no definite D call. The J call may be mistaken, given a closer DNA end match to TRBJ2-7. Per germline, CDR1 SGHRS and CDR2 YFSETQ. The CDR3 sequence is 15 residues long. In nucleotides, the CDR3 is TGCGCCAGCAGCTTGGGGGCAGGTGCCGCTTACGAGCAGTACTTC. The encoded protein is CASSLGAGAAYEQYF.

V and J are TRBV6-6 and TRBJ2-7; D might be TRBD2 (5 bases). Germline V gene data show CDR1 as MNHNY and CDR2 as SVGAGI (reference sequence). This CDR3 is built from 13 residues. The ends were cut back, 7 bases at V and 5 bases at J, with 15 bases in the middle. CDR3 in amino acids: CASTQRGFNEQYF. The CDR3, as DNA: TGTGCCAGCACCCAAAGAGGGTTTAACGAGCAGTACTTC.

The chain uses TRBV6-5 and TRBJ1-3; 8 bases are a match to TRBD1. From germline, CDR1 is MNHEY and CDR2 SVGAGI. V trimming: 0 bases; J trimming: 0 bases; junction bases outside the gene matches: 1. The CDR3 has 16 amino acids. CDR3 nucleotide sequence: TGTGCCAGCAGTTACTCCGGGACAGGCTCTGGAAACACCATATATTTT. Translation gives CASSYSGTGSGNTIYF.

This sequence joins TRBV7-8 and TRBJ1-4; D not certain. The germline gives CDR1 SGHVS, CDR2 FQNEAQ. V was shortened by 3 bases and J by 6 bases, with 11 bases between the two germline ends. This CDR3 is built from 14 residues. The CDR3 sequence: CASSFYGGDEKLFF. DNA of the CDR3: TGTGCCAGCAGCTTTTATGGAGGCGATGAAAAACTGTTTTTT.

This clone was counted only a few times. V is TRBV28 and J is TRBJ2-3; 7 bases match TRBD2. The CDR3 is 17 residues long. Germline CDR1 is MDHEN and CDR2 is SYDVKM. V was pared by 5 bases and J by 1 base, with 12 bases of the junction left unmatched. The chain's CDR3 is CASSPIVGGGGTDTQYF. CDR3 in DNA: TGTGCCAGCAGTCCTATCGTTGGTGGGGGGGGCACAGATACGCAGTATTTT.

The chain recombines TRBV5-1 with TRBJ2-5, with TRBD2 matching over 7 bases. This CDR3 comprises 17 residues. Germline V gives CDR1 SGHRS, CDR2 YFSETQ. Trimming cost V 0 bases and J 2 bases; bases outside gene matches: 10. The CDR3 nucleotides read TGCGCCAGCAGCTTGGCTTACTCGGGACTACAACAAGAGACCCAGTACTTC. This gives the protein CASSLAYSGLQQETQYF.

In its sample, this clone was seen once. V usage is TRBV6-5 and J usage is TRBJ1-1, with TRBD1 as a possible D gene (6 bases). This CDR3 contains 14 residues. V shed 2 bases and J shed 10 bases, with 17 bases lying between them. Per the germline V gene, CDR1 is MNHEY and CDR2 is SVGAGI. The CDR3 DNA follows: TGTGCCAGCAGTTACGAGGGGGGCCCAATGAGAGCTTTCTTT. This encodes CASSYEGGPMRAFF.

Here the CDR3 DNA reads TGCGCCAGCAGCTTGGAGACTAGCGGGAAACAAGAGACCCAGTACTTC. It encodes CASSLETSGKQETQYF. The rearrangement uses TRBV5-1 and TRBJ2-5; 11 bases are shared with TRBD2. Germline trimming cut 0 bases from V and 2 bases from J; bases unmatched to any gene: 3. CDR1 is SGHRS and CDR2 is YFSETQ in the germline V gene. CDR3 size: 16 residues.

The gene calls are TRBV7-9 and TRBJ2-3, with D perhaps TRBD2 (5 bases). CDR1 and CDR2 (germline): SEHNR, FQNEAQ (reference sequence). The V end was cut by 4 bases, the J end by 1 base, with 12 bases between. CDR3 length: 15 amino acids. The CDR3: CASSSGVAGTDTQYF. The CDR3 bases are TGTGCCAGCAGCTCCGGGGTAGCAGGCACAGATACGCAGTATTTT.

The chain couples TRBV27 to TRBJ1-5; D is perhaps TRBD1 (5 bases). The CDR3 consists of 15 residues. Germline CDR1 reads MNHEY; CDR2 reads SMNVEV (reference sequence). The germline V and J ends were trimmed by 6 bases and 2 bases, with 14 bases remaining between them. This chain's CDR3 is CASRPRGGGNQPQHF. CDR3 DNA sequence: TGTGCCAGCAGGCCCCGTGGGGGGGGCAATCAGCCCCAGCATTTT.

The genes are TRBV5-1 and TRBJ1-2, with D uncertain. The CDR3 length is 13 residues. In germline, CDR1 is SGHRS, CDR2 YFSETQ. The V gene lost 5 bases and the J gene lost 4 bases, with 12 bases spanning the gap. Written as DNA, the CDR3 is TGCGCCAGCAGTTACCCCGGCTTCTATGGCTACACCTTC. Amino acid sequence: CASSYPGFYGYTF.